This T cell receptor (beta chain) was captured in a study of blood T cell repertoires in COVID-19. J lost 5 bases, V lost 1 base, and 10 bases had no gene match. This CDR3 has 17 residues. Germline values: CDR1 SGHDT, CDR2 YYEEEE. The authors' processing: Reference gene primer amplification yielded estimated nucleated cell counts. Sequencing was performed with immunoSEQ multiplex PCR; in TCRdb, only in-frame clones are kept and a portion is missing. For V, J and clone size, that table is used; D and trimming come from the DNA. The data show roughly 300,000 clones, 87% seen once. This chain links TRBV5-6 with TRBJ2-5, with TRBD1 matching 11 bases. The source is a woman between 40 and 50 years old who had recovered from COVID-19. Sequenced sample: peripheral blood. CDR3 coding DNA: TGTGCCAGCAGCTTGAGGTGGGACAGGGGGGATTCGGAGACCCAGTACTTC. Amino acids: CASSLRWDRGDSETQYF.